The source of this T cell receptor (beta chain) is a study of identical twins. Points from the study as a whole: Sharing of beta out-of-frame sequences by twins showed a weaker excess.

This clonotype showed up just a few times. Its specificity is not known. TCRdb reprocessed the 5' RACE reads via MiXCR and lists one record per CDR3 protein. Among around 340,000 distinct CDR3 sequences listed, approximately 8.7% were seen once. V shed 1 base and J shed 6 bases, with 13 bases lying between them. Germline CDR1 MGHRA, CDR2 YSYEKL. CDR3 size: 14 residues. Sequencing was carried out using naive T cells sorted from blood. This chain links TRBV4-1 with TRBJ2-7; D is uncertain. The receptor's source is a woman in her fifties or sixties in good health. The CDR3, as DNA: TGCGCCAGCAGCCAAGTCCCGTGGCGAGGCGAGCAGTACTTC. Translated: CASSQVPWRGEQYF.